This T cell receptor (beta chain) stems from a study of blood T cell repertoires in COVID-19. In the study overall: Spain, Italy and the United States supplied samples that represented acute and convalescent COVID-19. From T cells, B-cell-depleted T cells, or PBMCs came the material, which was cDNA or gDNA.

How the authors handled the data: Reference gene primers were amplified, and this amplification served to estimate nucleated cell counts. The method was immunoSEQ multiplex PCR; TCRdb's version includes in-frame clones alone and lacks a portion of them. V, J and clone size derive from that table, while D and trimming were established from the DNA sequence. This sample has over 30,000 clones, with roughly 87% found just once. Germline trimming cut 3 bases from V and 3 bases from J; bases unmatched to any gene: 7. Germline CDR1 is MGHRA and CDR2 is YSYEKL. The CDR3 contains 16 residues. Sequenced material: peripheral blood. The chain employs TRBV4-1 and TRBJ2-3, with TRBD1 matching over 9 bases. This receptor was identified in an elderly man with acute or convalescent COVID-19. The CDR3 reads CASSHRAGQGTDTQYF. The CDR3 DNA follows: TGCGCCAGCAGCCATCGAGCGGGACAGGGTACAGATACGCAGTATTTT.